This T cell receptor beta chain appears in the sequencing data of a study of blood T cell repertoires in COVID-19. Overall study context: COVID-19 samples, acute and convalescent, were from the United States, Italy and Spain. PBMCs, B-cell-depleted T cells, or T cells were the source of the cDNA or gDNA that made up the material.

Only in-frame clones appear in the TCRdb table, and some are missing; sequencing was by immunoSEQ multiplex PCR. The repertoire holds 90,000 to 110,000 clones, with 83% as singletons. This CDR3 region has 14 residues. V shed 4 bases and J shed 6 bases, with 13 bases lying between them. Germline V lookup: CDR1 LNHDA, CDR2 SQIVND (reference sequence). The V gene is TRBV19, the J gene TRBJ1-5, with D unclear. The source is a woman aged 55-70 years with acute or convalescent COVID-19. Sequenced input: peripheral blood. CDR3 in DNA: TGTGCCAGTAGTACGAGCCTCCGGGGTCAGCCCCAGCATTTT. It codes for CASSTSLRGQPQHF.